This record concerns one T cell receptor (beta chain) sequence. What it binds is unknown. From germline, CDR1 is SGHTS and CDR2 YDEGEE. V was pared by 2 bases and J by 4 bases, with 13 bases between. The CDR3 runs to 15 residues. This record comes from a study of shared clonotypes between healthy human individuals. Naive-designated CD8 cells lacked CD45RO, were positively enriched for CCR7, and omitted terminally differentiated effector memory CD45RA+ cells. Assay used: immunoSEQ multiplex PCR; TCRdb lists only in-frame clones, some missing. The sample consists of around 2.1 million clones, under 95% of them appearing once. Points from the study as a whole: Tissues were not sampled, only blood, and their repertoires likely differ.

The chain has TRBV5-8 and TRBJ2-4, with D perhaps TRBD1 (6 bases). The sample taken for sequencing was naive CD8+ T cells from PBMCs. This clonotype was obtained from a man between 18 and 29 years old in good health. Some clones in this sample may be carry-over from other donors' samples. The CDR3 region has the DNA TGTGCCAGCAGCTTTCGGCCAAGGGGGAAAAACATTCAGTACTTC. Its protein product is CASSFRPRGKNIQYF.